These 31 T cell receptor beta chains share one sample of origin, sequenced in a study of regulatory T cells in long-lasting Graves disease. The time point here: newly diagnosed GD, antithyroid drugs for less than 3 months. Isolated PBMC RNA provided the starting material for the TCR library. Both iRepertoire HTBI primers and Arm-PCR of CDR3 regions were used to build the TCR beta libraries. One entry per CDR3 protein, called by TCRdb with MiXCR from the multiplex PCR reads. The table lists a few hundred thousand distinct CDR3 sequences, 20% of them singletons, with roughly 13% in the top ten. Material: peripheral blood mononuclear cells (PBMCs), obtained at new diagnosis, from a patient treated with antithyroid drugs. The origin of the receptors is a female donor with Graves disease.

This clonotype was recorded a few times. The V and J genes are TRBV27 and TRBJ2-3; D ambiguous. V was clipped by 6 bases and J by 2 bases, with 15 bases between them. The CDR3 is 15 amino acids. Germline loops: CDR1 MNHEY, CDR2 SMNVEV (reference sequence). CDR3 sequence (DNA): TGTGCCAGCAGCGCGGTTTCGGCTGACACAGATACGCAGTATTTT. It yields the protein CASSAVSADTDTQYF.

This clonotype was found many times. The gene calls are TRBV5-1 and TRBJ2-7; D unresolved. The CDR3 length is 14 residues. Per germline, CDR1 SGHRS and CDR2 YFSETQ. V shed 0 bases and J shed 2 bases, with 9 bases lying between them. The CDR3 nucleotides read TGCGCCAGCAGCTTGGCGGCCAGAGCCTACGAGCAGTACTTC. Translating it yields CASSLAARAYEQYF.

This clonotype was found many times. V is TRBV10-3 and J is TRBJ2-3; D is tentatively TRBD1 or TRBD2 (5 bases each). The CDR3 contains 17 residues. Germline CDR1 reads ENHRY; CDR2 reads SYGVKD. V lost 0 bases and J 8 bases, leaving 21 bases between the germline ends. The CDR3 loop is CAISESGLTRGDGTQYF. The CDR3 bases are TGTGCCATCAGTGAGTCAGGTCTCACCCGTGGGGACGGTACGCAGTATTTT.

Ten or more counts support this clonotype. The chain combines TRBV20-1 with TRBJ2-3; D not resolved. Germline lookup yields CDR1 DFQATT and CDR2 SNEGSKA (reference sequence). The CDR3 length is 13 residues. Trimming pared 3 bases from V and 2 bases from J, leaving 9 bases between. The CDR3 DNA reads as TGCAGTGCTAGGGACGGGCTCACAGATACGCAGTATTTT. Translating it yields CSARDGLTDTQYF.

The V gene is TRBV18, the J gene TRBJ2-7; D perhaps matches TRBD2 (6 bases). Germline assignment: CDR1 KGHSH and CDR2 LQKENI. This CDR3 comprises 15 residues. The V gene lost 3 bases and the J gene lost 1 base, with 13 bases spanning the gap. The DNA for the CDR3 is TGTGCCAGCTCACCGGGGGGATTACGATCCTACGAGCAGTACTTC. It encodes CASSPGGLRSYEQYF.

In this sample, this clonotype turned up once. One end of the junction varies from germline; a read error may be responsible. The rearrangement links TRBV10-2 to TRBJ1-5; D gene ambiguous. The CDR3 runs to 14 residues. Germline values: CDR1 WSHSY, CDR2 SAAADI. CDR3 protein: CASRRQERDQPQHF. The CDR3 nucleotides are TGCGCCAGCAGACGCCAGGAGCGAGATCAGCCCCAACATTTT.

This clonotype has a count of ten or more. V usage is TRBV11-2 and J usage is TRBJ1-6; 7 nucleotides align to TRBD1. Germline V gives CDR1 SGHAT, CDR2 FQNNGV. This CDR3 is 14 amino acids long. J gave up 8 bases and V 6 bases, and 7 bases lay outside the gene matches. The CDR3 spells CASSSDRADSPLHF. The CDR3 bases are TGTGCCAGCAGTTCCGACAGGGCGGATTCACCCCTCCACTTT.

Many counts were recorded for this clonotype. The V and J genes are TRBV20-1 and TRBJ2-3; 7 nucleotides agree with TRBD2. Germline CDR1 reads DFQATT; CDR2 reads SNEGSKA (reference sequence). Trimming cost V 1 base and J 5 bases; bases outside gene matches: 27. This CDR3 contains 21 residues. CDR3 loop: CSARGRVRLGGVLTGGDTQYF. In DNA form, the CDR3 reads TGCAGTGCTAGAGGAAGGGTACGCTTAGGCGGAGTCCTCACGGGGGGAGATACGCAGTATTTT.

This clonotype was detected ten times or more. This rearrangement joins TRBV5-1 to TRBJ2-1, with 14 bases aligning to TRBD2. The CDR3 loop spans 15 amino acids. The germline gives CDR1 SGHRS, CDR2 YFSETQ. J gave up 10 bases and V 4 bases, and 7 bases lay outside the gene matches. The chain's CDR3 is CASSPGLAGVMEQFF. CDR3 in DNA: TGCGCCAGCAGCCCGGGACTAGCGGGAGTGATGGAGCAGTTCTTC.

V usage is TRBV7-8 and J usage is TRBJ1-1; D gene ambiguous. Trimming cost V 2 bases and J 0 bases, with 13 bases left between them. The germline V gene has CDR1 SGHVS and CDR2 FQNEAQ. The CDR3 covers 16 residues. The CDR3 DNA reads as TGTGCCAGCAGCTTACGGGATGTGGTGGTGAACACTGAAGCTTTCTTT. It is translated as CASSLRDVVVNTEAFF.

The sample holds many counts of this clonotype. V gene TRBV29-1 combines with J gene TRBJ1-2, with 8 bases lining up with TRBD1. The CDR3 is made up of 12 amino acids. With V trimmed by 3 bases and J by 8 bases, 5 bases remained unmatched. Looked up from germline, CDR1 is SQVTM and CDR2 is ANQGSEA. The CDR3 DNA follows: TGCAGCGTTGAGGGACAGGTCGAAGGCTACACCTTC. Protein: CSVEGQVEGYTF.

This clonotype was detected ten times or more. The V gene is TRBV6-2 or TRBV6-3, the J gene TRBJ2-5; TRBD1 or TRBD2 may be the D gene (6 bases each). This CDR3 is built from 14 residues. Germline CDR1 is MNHEY and CDR2 is SVGEGT. Trimming shortened V by 6 bases and J by 5 bases, and 16 bases separated the two germline ends. CDR3 sequence: CASRWVGGGETQYF. CDR3 bases: TGTGCCAGCAGATGGGTCGGGGGCGGGGAGACCCAGTACTTC.

This clonotype has at least ten counts. The chain is built from TRBV7-2 and TRBJ1-4, with no clear D. V dropped 7 bases and J dropped 8 bases, with 11 bases sitting between them. CDR1 and CDR2 (germline): SGHTA, FQGNSA. The CDR3 is made up of 12 amino acids. CDR3 bases: TGTGCCAGCACCCCCGGCGGGGAAAAACTGTTTTTT. It encodes CASTPGGEKLFF.

This clonotype was detected once. A read error may be the cause here, since a much bigger clone is one base away. This chain uses TRBV12-3 or TRBV12-4 with TRBJ2-5, with 8 bases lining up with TRBD2. The V gene end was trimmed by 3 bases and the J gene end by 11 bases; junction bases not matched to a gene: 11. The CDR3 runs to 14 residues. Written as DNA, the CDR3 is TGTGCCAGCAGTTTTTCGGGAGGGTACAATGGGCAGTACTTC. Amino acids: CASSFSGGYNGQYF.

A note on this clonotype: A read error is likely, as this CDR3 ends without the conserved phenylalanine or tryptophan. The chain recombines TRBV5-1 with TRBJ2-3, with TRBD2 identical over 9 bases. Germline assignment: CDR1 SGHRS and CDR2 YFSETQ. V shed 3 bases and J 0 bases; nucleotides not matched to a gene: 5. The CDR3 has 16 residues. The CDR3, as DNA: TGCGCCAGCAGCTCCGGACTAGCGTTAAGCACAGATACGCAGTATTCT. Translating gives CASSSGLALSTDTQYS.

The chain links TRBV28 to TRBJ2-3; TRBD1 aligns across 10 bases. In germline, CDR1 is MDHEN, CDR2 SYDVKM. This CDR3 has 17 amino acids. The V gene end was trimmed by 4 bases and the J gene end by 3 bases; junction bases not matched to a gene: 10. CDR3 sequence (DNA): TGTGCCAGCAGTTGGTCGCCCCGGGACAGGGGAACAGATACGCAGTATTTT. Protein sequence: CASSWSPRDRGTDTQYF.

This clonotype was detected a few times. V usage is TRBV24-1 and J usage is TRBJ2-2; D is tentatively TRBD1 or TRBD2 (5 bases each). The CDR3 has 14 amino acids. The V and J ends lost 7 bases and 7 bases respectively, with 15 bases between them. Germline assignment: CDR1 KGHDR and CDR2 SFDVKD. DNA for the CDR3: TGTGCCACCAGCCCTGGCCGGGACGTCGGGGAGCTGTTTTTT. Encoded protein: CATSPGRDVGELFF.

This clonotype was found a few times. The V and J genes are TRBV2 and TRBJ1-3; D not resolved. CDR1 is SNHLY, CDR2 FYNNEI, per germline. The V end was cut by 10 bases, the J end by 4 bases, with 8 bases between. The CDR3 totals 11 residues. CDR3 sequence reads: CATRGGNTIYF. The DNA of the CDR3 is TGTGCCACCCGAGGGGGAAACACCATATATTTT.

This clonotype occurred a few times. CDR3 amino acids: CASGRGGVGTEAFF. The CDR3 nucleotides are TGTGCCAGCGGACGGGGTGGAGTTGGCACTGAAGCTTTCTTT. This sequence joins TRBV27 and TRBJ1-1; unclear D gene. CDR1 and CDR2 from the germline V gene are MNHEY and SMNVEV (reference sequence). Trimming pared 8 bases from V and 4 bases from J, leaving 17 bases between. The CDR3 sequence is 14 residues long.

This chain joins TRBV19 and TRBJ2-3; 9 nucleotides agree with TRBD1. CDR3 size: 14 residues. V dropped 7 bases and J dropped 3; count of bases not matched to a gene: 5. Germline assignment: CDR1 LNHDA and CDR2 SQIVND (reference sequence). The CDR3 protein is CASTDRGRTDTQYF. The CDR3 DNA reads TGTGCCAGTACCGACAGGGGGAGAACAGATACGCAGTATTTT.

This clonotype has ten or more counts. The chain employs TRBV9 and TRBJ2-1; the match to TRBD1 covers 8 bases. There are 15 residues in the CDR3. Trimming took 3 bases from V and 4 from J; bases not matched to a gene: 6. Germline lookup yields CDR1 SGDLS and CDR2 YYNGEE. CDR3 sequence (DNA): TGTGCCAGCAGCGCCGGGACAGGTCGGTACAATGAGCAGTTCTTC. Its protein is CASSAGTGRYNEQFF.

This clonotype was found many times. The chain carries TRBV12-3 or TRBV12-4 and TRBJ1-1; D is perhaps TRBD1 (6 bases). The CDR3 extends over 12 amino acids. V was pared by 6 bases and J by 6 bases, with 11 bases between. The CDR3 DNA reads as TGTGCCAGCAGCCACGGACAGCCTGAAGCTTTCTTT. Its protein product is CASSHGQPEAFF.

CDR3 residues: CSATGGNSPLHF. Written as DNA, the CDR3 is TGCAGTGCTACTGGTGGGAATTCACCCCTCCACTTT. The chain recombines TRBV20-1 with TRBJ1-6; D is ambiguous. The CDR3 contains 12 residues. V lost 4 bases to trimming and J lost 7 bases, with 8 bases between them. Per the germline V gene, CDR1 is DFQATT and CDR2 is SNEGSKA (reference sequence).

This clonotype came up many times. This rearrangement joins TRBV7-2 to TRBJ1-2; D possibly corresponds to TRBD1 (6 bases). The V and J ends lost 4 bases and 6 bases respectively, with 12 bases between them. This CDR3 is 13 amino acids long. Germline assignment: CDR1 SGHTA and CDR2 FQGNSA. CDR3 sequence (DNA): TGTGCCAGCAGCTCCACAGGGATCGATGGCTACACCTTC. Residues: CASSSTGIDGYTF.

V and J are TRBV30 and TRBJ1-5, with D possibly TRBD1 on 6 matching bases. V was trimmed by 0 bases and J by 6 bases, leaving 15 bases between them. The CDR3 length is 15 residues. The germline gives CDR1 GTSNPN, CDR2 SVGIG (reference sequence). The CDR3 nucleotides are TGTGCCTGGAGTGTAATGGGGGCGCCCGGTCAGCCCCAGCATTTT. Encoded protein: CAWSVMGAPGQPQHF.

This clonotype was detected ten times or more. The chain employs TRBV11-3 and TRBJ2-1; D remains ambiguous. Trimming left V 7 bases short and J 0 bases short, with 7 bases between. The germline V gene has CDR1 SGHNT and CDR2 YENEEA. This CDR3 contains 13 residues. The CDR3 here is CASMVDSYNEQFF. The CDR3 nucleotides read TGTGCCAGCATGGTGGACTCCTACAATGAGCAGTTCTTC.

The genes are TRBV19 and TRBJ1-5; possible D gene TRBD1, 5 bases. The CDR3 runs 14 residues. Trimming took 5 bases from V and 9 from J, leaving 17 bases between them. In germline, CDR1 is LNHDA, CDR2 SQIVND (reference sequence). The CDR3 here is CASSPTSPGGPQHF. Here the CDR3 DNA reads TGTGCCAGTAGTCCTACAAGCCCGGGGGGGCCCCAGCATTTT.

Many counts were recorded for this clonotype. The chain is built from TRBV28 and TRBJ2-5, with D possibly matching TRBD2 (7 bases). Germline CDR1 MDHEN, CDR2 SYDVKM. V was clipped by 4 bases and J by 4 bases, with 16 bases between them. CDR3 length: 15 amino acids. Here the CDR3 reads CASSSLLGGGETQYF. CDR3 DNA sequence: TGTGCCAGCAGTTCGTTGTTGGGAGGGGGAGAGACCCAGTACTTC.

The chain joins TRBV2 to TRBJ2-1; 14 bases align to TRBD2. The CDR3 length is 23 residues. Losses at the gene ends were 1 base for V and 1 base for J; bases not matched to a gene: 18. CDR1 and CDR2 (germline): SNHLY, FYNNEI. CDR3 sequence: CASSEEQGLAGADGLSSYNEQFF. CDR3 sequence (DNA): TGTGCCAGCAGTGAAGAACAGGGACTAGCGGGGGCGGATGGGTTGAGTTCCTACAATGAGCAGTTCTTC.

This clonotype came up many times. A read error may account for a junction end that differs from germline. CDR3 amino acids: CASSSQGIDGYTF. The CDR3 DNA reads TGTGCCAGCAGCTCCCAGGGTATTGATGGCTACACCTTC. This rearrangement joins TRBV5-1 to TRBJ1-2; possible D gene TRBD1, 5 bases. CDR3 length: 13 residues. Germline CDR1 SGHRS, CDR2 YFSETQ.

This clonotype was counted at least ten times. The chain carries TRBV28 and TRBJ1-1, with no clear D. Trimming removed 3 bases at V and 4 bases at J, with 6 bases between. The CDR3 covers 12 residues. The germline gives CDR1 MDHEN, CDR2 SYDVKM. The DNA for the CDR3 is TGTGCCAGCAGTTTTGGTGTCACTGAAGCTTTCTTT. Translated, it gives CASSFGVTEAFF. Together with reference TRBV28 and TRBJ1-1, the CDR3 gives the full variable domain: DVKVTQSSRYLVKRTGEKVFLECVQDMDHENMFWYRQDPGLGLRLIYFSYDVKMKEKGDIPEGYSVSREKKERFSLILESASTNQTSMYLCASSFGVTEAFFGQGTRLTVV.